The next 20 T cell receptor beta chains were all read from a single sample in a study of CD8+ T cells in alopecia areata. Sequencing used cDNA as its template, made by extracting RNA and reverse transcribing it. Clones were sequenced by immunoSEQ multiplex PCR, and TCRdb holds only the in-frame ones, with some missing. This repertoire holds 270,000 or so clones, and none appear only once. Pooled cells of cutaneous lymph node origin were sorted on CD4, CD8alpha, NKG2D, NKG2ACE and other markers. The sequencing sample was made of CD4+ T cells sorted from a lymph node. These receptors all stem from a C3H/HeJ mouse with alopecia areata. The MHC haplotype of this mouse line is H2-k.

On this clone: Mouse gene names apply. The CDR3 DNA, read in part, is TGTGCCAGCGGTGATGCAGAGGCGCCC. This translates into CASGDAEAP. The CDR3 in full is CASGDAEAPLYF. J is TRBJ1-6 and V is TRBV13-2; D call uncertain. The read terminates 3 residues before the CDR3 end, so the remaining end is supplied by the germline J gene. TRBJ1-6 is an open reading frame whose function is uncertain. V lost 0 bases to trimming and J lost 11 bases, with 6 bases between them. Germline assignment: CDR1 NNHNN and CDR2 SYGAGS (reference sequence). This CDR3 has 12 residues.

A note on this clone: Each gene name is a mouse one. The CDR3 goes on 4 residues after the read ends, and that part is filled in from the germline J gene. Other nucleotide sequences from this sample produce the same CDR3. The rearrangement joins TRBV19 to TRBJ1-2, with 8 bases identical to TRBD1. The CDR3 loop spans 13 amino acids. J lost 4 bases, V lost 5 bases, and 4 bases had no gene match. Per germline, CDR1 FNHDT and CDR2 SITEND (reference sequence). The DNA read from the CDR3 is TGTGCCAGCAGCCAGGGGGCCGGCTCC. Its protein product is CASSQGAGS. The complete CDR3 sequence is CASSQGAGSDYTF.

On this clone: Genes and germline come from the mouse. Read coverage stops 4 residues before the CDR3 terminus; the germline J gene supplies the remainder. V and J are TRBV1 and TRBJ2-7, with D possibly matching TRBD1 (5 bases). The V gene's germline CDR1 is NSQYPW and CDR2 LRSPGD (reference sequence). Trimming cost V 0 bases and J 1 base, with 7 bases left between them. The CDR3 is 14 residues long. The CDR3 spells CTCSAEKGSYEQYF. The sequenced part of the CDR3 DNA is TGCACCTGCAGTGCAGAAAAGGGGTCCTAT.

This clone appeared a few times. Mouse names are used for the genes. The observed sequence ends 4 residues before the CDR3 terminus, with the missing tail filled in from the germline J gene. The V call is TRBV13-1, the J call TRBJ2-5; D not certain. Per germline, CDR1 NSHNY and CDR2 SYGAGN. Trimming stripped 3 bases from V and 2 bases from J, with 4 bases between. The CDR3 sequence is 12 residues long. CDR3: CASSGVQDTQYF. CDR3 DNA (partial): TGTGCCAGCAGTGGTGTCCAAGAC.

This clone was detected only a few times. The gene names here belong to mouse. The sequenced fragment ends 4 residues before the CDR3 boundary, so the rest is inferred from the germline J gene. The chain employs TRBV19 and TRBJ2-3; D gene unclear. Trimming stripped 3 bases from V and 0 bases from J, with 14 bases between. Germline assignment: CDR1 FNHDT and CDR2 SITEND (reference sequence). This CDR3 contains 16 residues. CDR3 sequence reads: CASSTSLRTSAETLYF. The DNA read from the CDR3 is TGTGCCAGCAGTACCTCACTGAGAACTAGTGCAGAA.

This clone was observed a few times. Mouse germline and gene names are used. The read terminates 3 residues ahead of where the CDR3 ends, so the germline J gene completes it. This chain connects TRBV31 to TRBJ1-6; 12 positions agree with TRBD1. TRBJ1-6 has ORF status, its function being uncertain. The CDR3 has 15 residues. CDR1 is GKSSPN and CDR2 is SITVG in the germline V gene. Trimming took 0 bases from V and 6 from J; bases not matched to a gene: 0. Here the CDR3 reads CAWSLGQGANSPLYF. CDR3 bases read: TGTGCCTGGAGTCTGGGACAGGGGGCTAATTCGCCC.

A few counts support this clone. Gene names and germline match the mouse. The CDR3 extends 4 residues past the end of the read, so its final part is completed from the germline J gene. V is TRBV31 and J is TRBJ2-4; 11 nucleotides align to TRBD2. Germline V gene lookup returns CDR1 GKSSPN and CDR2 SITVG. The ends lost 5 bases at V and 0 bases at J; junction bases unmatched: 4. The CDR3 spans 15 residues. This chain's CDR3 is CAWGLGGRSQNTLYF. CDR3 DNA, as far as it was read: TGTGCCTGGGGACTGGGGGGAAGGAGTCAAAAC.

This clone was counted a few times. The genes and germline here are from mouse. The read halts 4 residues ahead of the CDR3 end, with the missing end drawn from the germline J gene. The chain uses TRBV13-1 and TRBJ1-2, with D perhaps TRBD1 (5 bases). V lost 5 bases, J lost 2 bases, and 7 bases lay in between. The CDR3 loop spans 12 amino acids. Looked up from germline, CDR1 is NSHNY and CDR2 is SYGAGN. The chain's CDR3 is CASRNRNSDYTF. CDR3 bases read: TGTGCCAGCAGAAACAGGAACTCC.

At least ten counts were recorded for this clone. Mouse gene names and germline throughout. The CDR3 end falls 4 residues outside the read, so it is completed with the germline J gene. This chain joins TRBV1 and TRBJ2-1; 10 bases are shared with TRBD1. The CDR3 runs to 16 residues. CDR1 is NSQYPW and CDR2 is LRSPGD in the germline V gene (reference sequence). CDR3 sequence: CTCSAGTGGLEAEQFF. The part of the CDR3 DNA that was read is TGCACCTGCAGTGCAGGGACAGGGGGTTTAGAGGCT.

This clone has more than one count but fewer than ten. Mouse gene names apply. The DNA ends 4 residues before the CDR3 does, and the rest of the CDR3 is filled in from the germline J gene. The V call is TRBV12-2, the J call TRBJ2-1; 7 bases match TRBD1. V shed 2 bases and J 0 bases; nucleotides not matched to a gene: 3. The CDR3 consists of 15 residues. Per the germline V gene, CDR1 is SGHLS and CDR2 is HYDKME. CDR3 DNA (partial): TGTGCCAGCTCTCACGACAGGGCTAACTATGCT. It translates to CASSHDRANYA. The CDR3 in full is CASSHDRANYAEQFF.

This clone occurred a few times. Genes and germline are mouse. The read finishes 4 residues shy of the CDR3 end, and the germline J gene is used to complete it. The sample carries other DNA sequences with the same CDR3. The chain combines TRBV13-2 with TRBJ2-7; 11 bases map to TRBD2. Per germline, CDR1 NNHNN and CDR2 SYGAGS (reference sequence). The CDR3 runs 14 residues. The CDR3 DNA, read in part, is TGTGCCAGCGGTGATGCGACTGGGGGGGAT. Translating gives CASGDATGGD. The full-length CDR3 reads as CASGDATGGDEQYF.

This clone was detected a few times. Germline and genes here are mouse. The CDR3 end lies 3 residues beyond the end of the read and is filled in from the germline J gene. The sample holds other DNA sequences that translate to the same CDR3. V and J are TRBV5 and TRBJ1-6; 9 bases fit TRBD1. TRBJ1-6 is an ORF, and what it does is uncertain. CDR1 and CDR2 from the germline V gene are LGHNA and YNLKQL (reference sequence). The CDR3 has 14 amino acids. V was clipped by 4 bases and J by 7 bases; unmatched bases: 2. The CDR3 DNA, read in part, is TGTGCCAGCAGCCCAACAGGGGGCAATTCGCCC. It codes for CASSPTGGNSP. The whole CDR3 reads CASSPTGGNSPLYF.

Notes on this clone: Gene names and germline refer to mouse. The read terminates 4 residues before the CDR3 end, so the remaining end is supplied by the germline J gene. The chain employs TRBV19 and TRBJ2-7; 10 bases map to TRBD2. Germline V CDR1 and CDR2: FNHDT, SITEND (reference sequence). The CDR3 consists of 15 residues. Incomplete CDR3 DNA: TGTGCCAGCACCCCCTCCGGACTGGGGGAATAT. Translated: CASTPSGLGEY. The CDR3 reads in full as CASTPSGLGEYEQYF.

Comments on this clone: Gene names are the mouse ones. Sequencing ends 3 residues short of the CDR3 end; the germline J gene provides the rest. The rearrangement links TRBV19 to TRBJ1-6; possible D gene TRBD1, 5 bases. TRBJ1-6 is an ORF for which the function is uncertain. The germline V gene encodes CDR1 FNHDT and CDR2 SITEND (reference sequence). The length of the CDR3 is 15 residues. The V end lost 4 bases, the J end lost 2 bases, and 10 bases lay between the germline ends. CDR3 residues: CASSPPTAYNSPLYF. Partial CDR3 DNA: TGTGCCAGCAGTCCTCCGACAGCCTATAATTCGCCC.

A few counts support this clone. The genes are named according to mouse. Sequencing ends 4 residues short of the CDR3 end; the germline J gene provides the rest. This chain connects TRBV13-2 to TRBJ2-4, with TRBD2 matching 8 bases. Germline V gives CDR1 NNHNN, CDR2 SYGAGS (reference sequence). The CDR3 is 13 residues long. This chain's CDR3 is CASGVTGENTLYF. The part of the CDR3 DNA that was read is TGTGCCAGCGGTGTGACTGGGGAAAAC.

This clone was counted a few times. Gene labels here are mouse ones. The read gets to within 4 residues of the CDR3 end, and the germline J gene fills in the rest. V and J are TRBV13-2 and TRBJ2-1, with D maybe TRBD1 (5 bases). This CDR3 is 14 amino acids long. Looked up from germline, CDR1 is NNHNN and CDR2 is SYGAGS (reference sequence). Trimming removed 2 bases at V and 0 bases at J, with 6 bases between. The CDR3 sequence is CASGETVNYAEQFF. The sequenced CDR3 bases are TGTGCCAGCGGTGAGACAGTTAACTATGCT.

A note on this clone: Germline and genes here are mouse. From the germline J gene comes the end of the CDR3, since the read stops 4 residues before it. Other DNA sequences in the sample encode the same CDR3. The rearrangement uses TRBV1 and TRBJ2-3, with 13 bases matching TRBD2. This CDR3 is built from 17 residues. V gave up 3 bases and J gave up 0 bases; unmatched junction bases: 3. Germline CDR1 reads NSQYPW; CDR2 reads LRSPGD (reference sequence). CDR3 amino acids: CTCSAGTGGVSAETLYF. Incomplete CDR3 DNA: TGCACCTGCAGTGCCGGGACTGGGGGGGTTAGTGCAGAA.

About this clone: Mouse germline and gene names are used. The sequence runs out 4 residues before the end of the CDR3; the remainder is reconstructed from the germline J gene. The V gene is TRBV13-1, the J gene TRBJ1-2, with 12 bases matching TRBD1. CDR1 and CDR2 from the germline V gene are NSHNY and SYGAGN. The CDR3 length is 14 residues. The V and J ends lost 7 bases and 4 bases, in that order; junction bases with no gene match: 5. The CDR3 loop reads CASSPGQGASDYTF. The part of the CDR3 DNA that was read is TGTGCCAGCTCACCGGGACAGGGGGCCTCC.

This clone occurred a few times. Mouse gene names apply. CDR3 region: CASSRQVDTQYF. The covered CDR3 bases are TGTGCCAGCAGCAGACAGGTAGAC. V gene TRBV19 combines with J gene TRBJ2-5; TRBD1 might be the D (6 bases). The missing CDR3 end, 4 residues past where the read stops, is filled in from the germline J gene. The CDR3 has 12 amino acids. Germline V gives CDR1 FNHDT, CDR2 SITEND (reference sequence).

Worth noting for this clone: Here the gene names and germline are mouse. The read ends 4 residues shy of where the CDR3 ends; the end is completed using the germline J gene. The V gene is TRBV1, the J gene TRBJ1-1; 7 bases match TRBD1. Germline V gene sequence: CDR1 NSQYPW, CDR2 LRSPGD (reference sequence). The CDR3 totals 13 residues. This CDR3 reads CTCSAGAGGEVFF. The DNA read from the CDR3 is TGCACCTGCAGTGCAGGGGCAGGGGGA.